These 24 T cell receptor beta chains share one sample of origin, sequenced in a study of diagnostic markers for celiac disease. From its re-call of the reads, TCRdb lists each CDR3 protein once, without DNA. Here the sample table reports over a thousand distinct CDR3 sequences. The specimen was either unsorted cells or a sorted T cell fraction (not recorded which). Source of these receptors: a human donor.

The V and J genes are TRBV7-9 and TRBJ2-5; TCRdb names TRBD1, which stays unverified in the absence of DNA. The CDR3 covers 17 residues. CDR1 is SEHNR and CDR2 is FQNEAQ in the germline V gene (reference sequence). CDR3 residues: CASSLVGGTPTRETQYF.

This clonotype is called large based on its frequency. V gene TRBV20-1 combines with J gene TRBJ1-2; TCRdb outputs TRBD1, but without DNA this stays unchecked. The germline gives CDR1 DFQATT, CDR2 SNEGSKA (reference sequence). The CDR3 consists of 17 residues. The CDR3 here is CSARDPQGQGASYGYTF.

Considering frequency, this clonotype is medium-sized. This sequence joins TRBV5-1 and TRBJ1-1; the D gene TCRdb calls, TRBD1, cannot be checked with no DNA. The germline V gene has CDR1 SGHRS and CDR2 YFSETQ. The CDR3 contains 14 residues. The CDR3 sequence: CASSLPDWATEAFF.

The V gene is TRBV6-1, the J gene TRBJ1-2; checking the TCRdb D call of TRBD1 is not possible without DNA. CDR3 length: 15 residues. In germline, CDR1 is MNHNS, CDR2 SASEGT. CDR3 sequence reads: CASLQGGLANYGYTF.

Considering frequency, this clonotype is large. The chain carries TRBV10-3 and TRBJ1-4. This CDR3 is 13 amino acids long. Per the germline V gene, CDR1 is ENHRY and CDR2 is SYGVKD. The CDR3 region is CATSGGSDEKLFF.

This chain connects TRBV5-1 to TRBJ2-1; TCRdb's D gene call, TRBD1, goes unchecked for lack of DNA. There are 14 residues in the CDR3. Germline-derived CDR1 and CDR2 are SGHRS and YFSETQ. The CDR3 spells CASSFGGLYVEQFF.

Judged by frequency, this clonotype is large (0.1 to 1%). The chain combines TRBV12-3 or TRBV12-4 with TRBJ2-5; TCRdb picks TRBD2, but there is no DNA to check that call. CDR3 length: 13 residues. CDR3 residues: CASSLEGDETQYF.

In terms of frequency, this clonotype is medium-sized (0.01 to 0.1%). The gene calls are TRBV20-1 and TRBJ2-1; TCRdb lists TRBD2, though no DNA is available to test this call. The CDR3 runs 13 residues. Germline V CDR1 and CDR2: DFQATT, SNEGSKA (reference sequence). The CDR3 loop is CSANPTTYNEQFF.

This clonotype ranks as large in terms of frequency. CDR3 protein: CASSQVKYPGQGRNEKLFF. The genes are TRBV4-1 and TRBJ1-4; absent DNA, TCRdb's TRBD1 call cannot be checked. The CDR3 has 19 amino acids. Germline CDR1 reads MGHRA; CDR2 reads YSYEKL.

This clonotype is identified as large from frequency. The rearrangement uses TRBV27 and TRBJ2-7; the TCRdb call, TRBD2, lacks DNA for checking. Germline V gene sequence: CDR1 MNHEY, CDR2 SMNVEV (reference sequence). There are 15 residues in the CDR3. CDR3 residues: CASSFEGVGYSEQYF.

The chain is built from TRBV2 and TRBJ1-4. CDR1 SNHLY and CDR2 FYNNEI come from the germline V gene. The CDR3 is 15 residues long. The CDR3: CASSEQPATNEKLFF.

CDR3 loop: CASSRGTDTEAFF. The chain employs TRBV4-1 and TRBJ1-1; TCRdb outputs TRBD1, but without DNA this stays unchecked. The CDR3 sequence is 13 residues long. CDR1 is MGHRA and CDR2 is YSYEKL in the germline V gene.

The V and J genes are TRBV5-1 and TRBJ1-2; as DNA is missing, the TRBD1 call by TCRdb cannot be tested. The length of the CDR3 is 15 residues. The V gene's germline CDR1 is SGHRS and CDR2 YFSETQ. The CDR3: CASSPTTGENYGYTF.

The chain couples TRBV5-1 to TRBJ1-2; TCRdb returns TRBD1, unconfirmable since there is no DNA. The CDR3 is 17 amino acids. CDR1 SGHRS and CDR2 YFSETQ come from the germline V gene. CDR3 sequence: CASRLRRTGGYNYGYTF.

Its frequency marks this clonotype as medium-sized. The chain has TRBV27 and TRBJ1-2; TCRdb reports TRBD1, a call that lacks DNA to check it against. This CDR3 region has 14 residues. Germline V gene data show CDR1 as MNHEY and CDR2 as SMNVEV (reference sequence). The CDR3 here is CASSPTGANDGYTF.

This chain links TRBV28 with TRBJ1-2. There are 15 residues in the CDR3. Germline V CDR1 and CDR2: MDHEN, SYDVKM. CDR3 in amino acids: CASSFRAVPPYGYTF.

This clonotype is called hyperexpanded based on its frequency. The V and J genes are TRBV28 and TRBJ2-3; TCRdb proposes TRBD2, but this gene call is untestable without DNA. The CDR3 extends over 18 amino acids. The germline V gene has CDR1 MDHEN and CDR2 SYDVKM. This CDR3 is CASSPLRAENPFTDTQYF.

The chain joins TRBV5-6 to TRBJ2-1; TCRdb names TRBD2, which stays unverified in the absence of DNA. Germline CDR1 and CDR2: SGHDT and YYEEEE. CDR3 length: 16 amino acids. CDR3 loop: CASSRERGRIYNEQFF.

This clonotype ranks as medium-sized in terms of frequency. The chain combines TRBV4-2 with TRBJ2-1. Germline lookup yields CDR1 LGHNA and CDR2 YNFKEQ. The CDR3 contains 13 residues. CDR3 sequence reads: CASSTRDGNEQFF.

This clonotype is labeled large (0.1 to 1%) based on frequency. The chain uses TRBV12-3 or TRBV12-4 and TRBJ2-1. The CDR3 totals 11 residues. The chain's CDR3 is CASRLSGEQFF.

This clonotype is called medium-sized based on its frequency. This sequence joins TRBV2 and TRBJ1-2; there is no DNA to check the TCRdb D call of TRBD1. Germline V lookup: CDR1 SNHLY, CDR2 FYNNEI. This CDR3 is 16 amino acids long. This CDR3 is CASSDWTGGAINGYTF.

Judged by frequency, this clonotype is medium-sized. V and J are TRBV10-2 and TRBJ2-2. This CDR3 comprises 11 residues. Germline CDR1 reads WSHSY; CDR2 reads SAAADI. The CDR3 reads CASSPTGELFF.

This chain uses TRBV12-3 or TRBV12-4 with TRBJ1-4; TCRdb gives TRBD1 as the D gene, but with no DNA this cannot be confirmed. The CDR3 runs to 15 residues. The CDR3 here is CASSRAGGEGGKLFF.

The chain uses TRBV7-9 and TRBJ1-1. Germline V lookup: CDR1 SEHNR, CDR2 FQNEAQ (reference sequence). The CDR3 sequence is 15 residues long. CDR3 protein: CASSALRGAGFEAFF.